Below are 29 T cell receptor beta chains sequenced from a single sample in a study of blood T cell repertoires in COVID-19. The repertoire was sequenced with immunoSEQ multiplex PCR; TCRdb's copy has only in-frame clones and lacks some. Seen here are about 180,000 clones, roughly nine tenths observed once, and the top ten hold less than 25%. The specimen sequenced was peripheral blood. The receptor set was obtained from a man between 65 and 85 years old with active or convalescent COVID-19.

The gene calls are TRBV2 and TRBJ1-5, with 11 bases identical to TRBD1. Germline-derived CDR1 and CDR2 are SNHLY and FYNNEI. The CDR3 has 14 residues. V dropped 5 bases and J dropped 5; count of bases not matched to a gene: 2. This chain's CDR3 is CASSRTGGYQPQHF. CDR3 in DNA: TGTGCCAGCAGTCGGACAGGGGGCTATCAGCCCCAGCATTTT.

This clone has a count of ten or more. The V gene is TRBV4-3, the J gene TRBJ1-2; D call uncertain. Germline V CDR1 and CDR2: LGHNA, YSLEER. This CDR3 comprises 15 residues. The ends were cut back, 4 bases at V and 8 bases at J, with 20 bases in the middle. CDR3 sequence reads: CASSRRIQSSGGYTF. The CDR3 DNA is TGCGCCAGCAGCCGGAGGATACAGTCCTCCGGGGGCTACACCTTC.

The gene calls are TRBV18 and TRBJ2-7; TRBD1 agrees at 7 bases. Trimming took 3 bases from V and 5 from J; bases not matched to a gene: 7. This CDR3 has 14 residues. Looked up from germline, CDR1 is KGHSH and CDR2 is LQKENI. CDR3 coding DNA: TGTGCCAGCTCACCGGCGGACAGGATCCACGAGCAGTACTTC. Amino acid sequence: CASSPADRIHEQYF. Filled out from reference TRBV18 and TRBJ2-7, the complete variable domain reads NAGVMQNPRHLVRRRGQEARLRCSPMKGHSHVYWYRQLPEEGLKFMVYLQKENIIDESGMPKERFSAEFPKEGPSILRIQQVVRGDSAAYFCASSPADRIHEQYFGPGTRLTVT.

The chain links TRBV7-9 to TRBJ2-5; 7 bases agree with TRBD1. V dropped 5 bases and J dropped 1; count of bases not matched to a gene: 7. The germline gives CDR1 SEHNR, CDR2 FQNEAQ (reference sequence). The CDR3 covers 15 residues. The CDR3 DNA is TGTGCCAGCAGCCCACGGACAGGCGGCCAAGAGACCCAGTACTTC. Translation: CASSPRTGGQETQYF.

This rearrangement joins TRBV5-1 to TRBJ1-1; 7 bases are a match to TRBD1. With 0 bases clipped from V and 1 base from J, the junction kept 6 bases outside the gene matches. There are 16 residues in the CDR3. Germline assignment: CDR1 SGHRS and CDR2 YFSETQ. The CDR3, as DNA: TGCGCCAGCAGCTTGGTAAGACAGGGAGGGAACACTGAAGCTTTCTTT. The encoded protein is CASSLVRQGGNTEAFF.

The V gene is TRBV5-1, the J gene TRBJ1-6, with 9 positions matching TRBD1. V lost 4 bases, J lost 9 bases, and 8 bases stayed unmatched. This CDR3 region has 15 residues. Germline V CDR1 and CDR2: SGHRS, YFSETQ. In nucleotides, the CDR3 is TGCGCCAGCAGCCCGGGACAGGGATCAGGTTCACCCCTCCACTTT. Its translation is CASSPGQGSGSPLHF.

This chain connects TRBV6-2 or TRBV6-3 to TRBJ2-3, with 9 positions matching TRBD2. The V segment lost 5 bases and the J segment 3 bases; nucleotides outside the gene matches: 6. CDR3 length: 15 amino acids. Per the germline V gene, CDR1 is MNHEY and CDR2 is SVGEGT. In nucleotides, the CDR3 is TGTGCCAGCAGTAAGGAGCGGGGGGCGACAGATACGCAGTATTTT. This encodes CASSKERGATDTQYF.

This clone was seen more than once but under ten times. This chain links TRBV10-2 with TRBJ1-2; maybe TRBD1 (5 bases). The CDR3 contains 15 residues. V was clipped by 0 bases and J by 2 bases, with 10 bases between them. Looked up from germline, CDR1 is WSHSY and CDR2 is SAAADI. The CDR3 is CASSESPRVNYGYTF. The CDR3 DNA reads as TGCGCCAGCAGTGAGTCGCCCAGGGTGAACTATGGCTACACCTTC.

There are a few counts of this clone. J is TRBJ2-5 and V is TRBV29-1; perhaps TRBD1 as D (5 bases). Germline V gene sequence: CDR1 SQVTM, CDR2 ANQGSEA. CDR3 length equals 19 residues. Trimming removed 4 bases from V and 2 bases from J, with 29 bases in between. The CDR3 sequence is CSVVGQVDKGKGPQETQYF. For the CDR3, the DNA is TGCAGCGTTGTTGGGCAGGTGGACAAGGGGAAGGGGCCGCAAGAGACCCAGTACTTC.

The chain has TRBV28 and TRBJ1-2; the match to TRBD1 covers 7 bases. V shed 5 bases, J shed 7 bases, and the junction held 4 bases outside the gene matches. Germline loops: CDR1 MDHEN, CDR2 SYDVKM. This CDR3 is 12 amino acids long. CDR3 protein: CASSRGQFGYTF. DNA of the CDR3: TGTGCCAGCAGTAGGGGACAGTTTGGCTACACCTTC.

The J gene is TRBJ1-2, the V gene TRBV30, with TRBD1 identical over 9 bases. Germline V lookup: CDR1 GTSNPN, CDR2 SVGIG (reference sequence). The CDR3 spans 13 residues. Trimming removed 1 base from V and 8 bases from J; junction bases left unmatched: 5. The CDR3 loop is CAWSGQGVYGYTF. The CDR3 coding sequence is TGTGCCTGGAGTGGACAGGGGGTCTACGGCTACACCTTC. The complete variable domain, with remaining parts taken from reference TRBV30 and TRBJ1-2, reads SQTIHQWPATLVQPVGSPLSLECTVEGTSNPNLYWYRQAAGRGLQLLFYSVGIGQISSEVPQNLSASRPQDRQFILSSKKLLLSDSGFYLCAWSGQGVYGYTFGSGTRLTVV.

V gene TRBV6-5 combines with J gene TRBJ2-7; maybe TRBD1 (6 bases). The CDR3 is made up of 15 amino acids. Trimming pared 2 bases from V and 0 bases from J, leaving 11 bases between. CDR1 and CDR2 from the germline V gene are MNHEY and SVGAGI. In nucleotides, the CDR3 is TGTGCCAGCAGTTACGGGGGCCAACCCTCCTACGAGCAGTACTTC. Protein: CASSYGGQPSYEQYF.

The V call is TRBV6-5, the J call TRBJ1-5, with TRBD1 identical over 9 bases. CDR1 is MNHEY, CDR2 SVGAGI, per germline. V shed 4 bases and J 2 bases; nucleotides not matched to a gene: 6. The CDR3 is 16 amino acids. CDR3 amino acids: CASSSQDRGGNQPQHF. For the CDR3, the DNA is TGTGCCAGCAGTTCTCAGGACAGGGGAGGCAATCAGCCCCAGCATTTT.

This chain joins TRBV11-2 and TRBJ1-5, with 7 bases lining up with TRBD1. The CDR3 sequence is 14 residues long. V shed 1 base, J shed 6 bases, and the junction held 3 bases outside the gene matches. Germline values: CDR1 SGHAT, CDR2 FQNNGV. The CDR3 here is CASSLGQGSQPQHF. CDR3 nucleotide sequence: TGTGCCAGCAGCTTAGGACAGGGAAGTCAGCCCCAGCATTTT.

The chain joins TRBV10-2 to TRBJ2-7, with D possibly being TRBD2 (6 bases). The CDR3 loop spans 12 amino acids. CDR1 WSHSY and CDR2 SAAADI come from the germline V gene. Trimming cost V 7 bases and J 0 bases, with 7 bases left between them. The CDR3 DNA reads TGCGCCAGCACCGGGAGCTCCTACGAGCAGTACTTC. This translates into CASTGSSYEQYF.

The DNA of the CDR3 is TGTGCCAGCAGTAAAGTAGGGACTAGCAGCTACGAGCAGTACTTC. Protein: CASSKVGTSSYEQYF. This chain connects TRBV28 to TRBJ2-7, with 9 bases fitting TRBD2. This CDR3 region has 15 residues. The V gene end was trimmed by 5 bases and the J gene end by 3 bases; junction bases not matched to a gene: 8. CDR1 is MDHEN, CDR2 SYDVKM, per germline.

This rearrangement joins TRBV7-9 to TRBJ1-1, with D perhaps matching TRBD1 (6 bases). V was trimmed by 1 base and J by 6 bases, leaving 9 bases between them. This CDR3 is built from 13 residues. Per germline, CDR1 SEHNR and CDR2 FQNEAQ (reference sequence). CDR3 region: CASSLGRTAEAFF. CDR3 DNA: TGTGCCAGCAGCTTAGGGCGGACAGCTGAAGCTTTCTTT. The variable domain in full, completed from reference TRBV7-9 and TRBJ1-1, reads DTGVSQNPRHKITKRGQNVTFRCDPISEHNRLYWYRQTLGQGPEFLTYFQNEAQLEKSRLLSDRFSAERPKGSFSTLEIQRTEQGDSAMYLCASSLGRTAEAFFGQGTRLTVV.

This clone appeared a single time. This chain links TRBV19 with TRBJ1-4, with a possible D match to TRBD1 (6 bases). The CDR3 is 14 residues long. Germline CDR1 reads LNHDA; CDR2 reads SQIVND (reference sequence). V lost 10 bases to trimming and J lost 6 bases, with 18 bases between them. This CDR3 is CATRLVGAHEKLFF. CDR3 DNA sequence: TGTGCCACACGCCTTGTGGGGGCGCATGAAAAACTGTTTTTT.

V gene TRBV27 combines with J gene TRBJ2-1, with D tentatively TRBD2 (6 bases). Trimming pared 7 bases from V and 6 bases from J, leaving 19 bases between. The germline V gene encodes CDR1 MNHEY and CDR2 SMNVEV (reference sequence). The CDR3 is made up of 15 amino acids. This CDR3 is CASTPLGEVANEQFF. The DNA of the CDR3 is TGTGCCAGCACTCCATTGGGGGAGGTGGCCAATGAGCAGTTCTTC.

This clone was seen once. This chain uses TRBV5-5 with TRBJ1-1; perhaps TRBD1 as D (5 bases). Per the germline V gene, CDR1 is SGHKS and CDR2 is YYEKEE (reference sequence). This CDR3 region has 14 residues. V shed 0 bases and J shed 5 bases, with 11 bases lying between them. The CDR3, as DNA: TGTGCCAGCAGCTTGGTACAGGCTAGGACTGAAGCTTTCTTT. It translates to CASSLVQARTEAFF. Variable domain in full (rest from reference TRBV5-5 and TRBJ1-1): DAGVTQSPTHLIKTRGQQVTLRCSPISGHKSVSWYQQVLGQGPQFIFQYYEKEERGRGNFPDRFSARQFPNYSSELNVNALLLGDSALYLCASSLVQARTEAFFGQGTRLTVV.

The rearrangement uses TRBV18 and TRBJ2-7; TRBD1 matches 7 bases. The trim removed 3 bases at V and 3 bases at J, leaving 11 bases unmatched. The CDR3 totals 16 residues. Germline CDR1 reads KGHSH; CDR2 reads LQKENI. The CDR3 region has the DNA TGTGCCAGCTCACCGTACCTACAGGGGACAAGCTACGAGCAGTACTTC. Its protein product is CASSPYLQGTSYEQYF. Full variable domain (rest looked up from reference TRBV18 and TRBJ2-7): NAGVMQNPRHLVRRRGQEARLRCSPMKGHSHVYWYRQLPEEGLKFMVYLQKENIIDESGMPKERFSAEFPKEGPSILRIQQVVRGDSAAYFCASSPYLQGTSYEQYFGPGTRLTVT.

The CDR3 DNA reads as TGTGCCAGCAGCTTAGTAGACTTGCGGGATTCACCCCTCCACTTT. It specifies CASSLVDLRDSPLHF. The chain has TRBV7-2 and TRBJ1-6, with unresolved D. V lost 1 base and J lost 8, with 12 bases in between. Germline CDR1 and CDR2: SGHTA and FQGNSA. The CDR3 loop spans 15 amino acids.

V is TRBV6-5 and J is TRBJ1-5; D is possibly TRBD1 (5 bases). Trimming pared 0 bases from V and 9 bases from J, leaving 12 bases between. The CDR3 loop spans 14 amino acids. The germline V gene has CDR1 MNHEY and CDR2 SVGAGI. This chain's CDR3 is CASSYSRLGPPQHF. CDR3 nucleotides: TGTGCCAGCAGTTACTCGAGACTGGGGCCGCCCCAGCATTTT.

This chain connects TRBV6-2 or TRBV6-3 to TRBJ1-2, with 10 bases matching TRBD1. The CDR3 length is 15 residues. Germline V lookup: CDR1 MNHEY, CDR2 SVGEGT. J was trimmed by 8 bases and V by 6 bases; bases with no gene match: 12. In DNA form, the CDR3 reads TGTGCCAGCAGCTCACCGGGACAGGGGACCAGAGGCTACACCTTC. Translated: CASSSPGQGTRGYTF.

The chain uses TRBV27 and TRBJ2-1, with D possibly being TRBD2 (5 bases). Germline V lookup: CDR1 MNHEY, CDR2 SMNVEV (reference sequence). The length of the CDR3 is 16 residues. Trimming took off 5 bases at V and 0 bases at J, with 14 bases between the two ends. The CDR3 bases are TGTGCCAGCAGTACCTTCGGGGTTGGCTCCTACAATGAGCAGTTCTTC. Residues: CASSTFGVGSYNEQFF.

The rearrangement links TRBV5-1 to TRBJ1-2; TRBD1 agrees at 9 bases. J was trimmed by 2 bases and V by 4 bases; bases with no gene match: 12. The CDR3 runs 17 residues. The V gene's germline CDR1 is SGHRS and CDR2 YFSETQ. The CDR3: CASSMKPTGTGNYGYTF. CDR3 DNA sequence: TGCGCCAGCAGCATGAAACCTACCGGGACAGGGAACTATGGCTACACCTTC.

This clone has only one observation. The chain recombines TRBV3-1 (or the pseudogene TRBV3-2) with TRBJ1-3; 10 nucleotides match TRBD1. V dropped 2 bases and J dropped 0; count of bases not matched to a gene: 7. This CDR3 has 18 amino acids. Germline V gene sequence: CDR1 LGHDT, CDR2 YNNKEL (reference sequence). Written as DNA, the CDR3 is TGTGCCAGCAGCCAATGGGACAGGGGCGCTCTCTCTGGAAACACCATATATTTT. Protein product: CASSQWDRGALSGNTIYF.

This rearrangement joins TRBV6-2 or TRBV6-3 to TRBJ2-7; 8 bases agree with TRBD1. The CDR3 has 14 amino acids. The germline CDR1 and CDR2 sequences are MNHEY and SVGEGT. V was pared by 0 bases and J by 5 bases, with 3 bases of the junction left unmatched. In DNA, the CDR3 is TGTGCCAGCAGTTACTCCCGACAGGGGCACGAGCAGTACTTC. Protein product: CASSYSRQGHEQYF.

This clone was observed a few times. The CDR3, as DNA: TGTGCCAGCAGCTTTTACAGGGGGAAGGAAAATGAGCAGTTCTTC. Its protein is CASSFYRGKENEQFF. The gene calls are TRBV7-9 and TRBJ2-1, with 8 bases that match TRBD1. This CDR3 comprises 15 residues. The germline CDR1 and CDR2 sequences are SEHNR and FQNEAQ (reference sequence). The ends lost 3 bases at V and 7 bases at J; junction bases unmatched: 8.